Presented here are 2 T cell receptor beta chains from one specimen sequenced in a study of cytomegalovirus exposure and HLA in healthy donors. PCR involved 60 Vbeta and 13 Jbeta primers. Produced via immunoSEQ multiplex PCR; TCRdb's table is partial and in-frame only. The sample holds 95,000 to 150,000 clones; about 75% are singletons and the top ten take approximately 28%. The sample consisted of PBMCs. The receptor source for this set is a man aged 60-69 years in good health and CMV-seropositive.

V usage is TRBV9 and J usage is TRBJ2-3; 13 positions match TRBD2. V lost 4 bases to trimming and J lost 1 base; unmatched junction nucleotides: 3. Looked up from germline, CDR1 is SGDLS and CDR2 is YYNGEE. The CDR3 sequence is 16 residues long. CDR3 nucleotides: TGTGCCAGCAGCCCGGGACTAGCGGGGCGCACAGATACGCAGTATTTT. Translation gives CASSPGLAGRTDTQYF. The complete variable domain, with remaining parts taken from reference TRBV9 and TRBJ2-3, reads DSGVTQTPKHLITATGQRVTLRCSPRSGDLSVYWYQQSLDQGLQFLIQYYNGEERAKGNILERFSAQQFPDLHSELNLSSLELGDSALYFCASSPGLAGRTDTQYFGPGTRLTVL.

The chain uses TRBV11-2 and TRBJ2-7; TRBD2 matches at 10 bases. V trimming: 5 bases; J trimming: 6 bases; junction bases outside the gene matches: 7. The germline V gene has CDR1 SGHAT and CDR2 FQNNGV. This CDR3 region has 14 residues. This CDR3 is CASSLLAGAREQYF. Here the CDR3 DNA reads TGTGCCAGCAGCCTTCTAGCGGGAGCTCGCGAGCAGTACTTC.